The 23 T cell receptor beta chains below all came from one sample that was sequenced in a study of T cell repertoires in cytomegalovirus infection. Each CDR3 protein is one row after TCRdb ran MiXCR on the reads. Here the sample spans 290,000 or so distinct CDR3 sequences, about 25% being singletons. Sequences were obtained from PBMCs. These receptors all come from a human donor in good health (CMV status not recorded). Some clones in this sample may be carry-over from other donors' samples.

The CDR3 DNA follows: TGTGCCAGCTCACCCCCACAGGGGCTTGGGTCACCCCTCCACTTT. Residues: CASSPPQGLGSPLHF. The rearrangement uses TRBV18 and TRBJ1-6; 7 bases align to TRBD1. There are 15 residues in the CDR3. Germline V gene data show CDR1 as KGHSH and CDR2 as LQKENI. After removal of 3 bases from V and 10 bases from J, the junction contained 9 bases not matched to a gene.

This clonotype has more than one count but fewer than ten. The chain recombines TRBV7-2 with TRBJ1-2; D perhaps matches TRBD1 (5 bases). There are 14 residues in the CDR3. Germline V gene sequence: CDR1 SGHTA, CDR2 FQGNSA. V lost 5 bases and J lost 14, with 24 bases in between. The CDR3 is CASSMKGVGVAKTF. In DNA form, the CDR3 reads TGTGCCAGCAGCATGAAGGGCGTAGGGGTCGCCAAAACCTTC.

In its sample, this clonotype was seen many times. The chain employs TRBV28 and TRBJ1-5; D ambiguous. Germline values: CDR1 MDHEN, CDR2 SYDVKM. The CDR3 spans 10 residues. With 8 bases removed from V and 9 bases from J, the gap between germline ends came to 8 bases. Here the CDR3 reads CASGPRPQHF. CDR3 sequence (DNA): TGTGCCAGCGGCCCCCGGCCCCAGCATTTT.

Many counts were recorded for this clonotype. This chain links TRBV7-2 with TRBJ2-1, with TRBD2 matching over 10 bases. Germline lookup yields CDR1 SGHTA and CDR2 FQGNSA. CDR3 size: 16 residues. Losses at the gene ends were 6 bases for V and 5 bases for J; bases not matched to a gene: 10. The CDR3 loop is CASSPSGTSADNEQFF. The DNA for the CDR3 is TGTGCCAGCAGTCCCTCCGGGACTAGCGCAGACAATGAGCAGTTCTTC.

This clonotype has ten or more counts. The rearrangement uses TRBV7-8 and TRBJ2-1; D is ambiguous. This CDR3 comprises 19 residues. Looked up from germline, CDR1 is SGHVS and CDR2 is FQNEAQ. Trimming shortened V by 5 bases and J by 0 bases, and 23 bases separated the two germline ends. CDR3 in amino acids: CASSLISGFGVSSYNEQFF. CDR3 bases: TGTGCCAGCAGCCTGATCAGTGGGTTTGGTGTTAGCTCCTACAATGAGCAGTTCTTC.

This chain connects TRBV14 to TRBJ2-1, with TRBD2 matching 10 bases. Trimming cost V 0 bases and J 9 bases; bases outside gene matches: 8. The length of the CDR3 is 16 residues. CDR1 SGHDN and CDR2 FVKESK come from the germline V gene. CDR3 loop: CASSQDRPTSGFEQFF. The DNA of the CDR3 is TGTGCCAGCAGCCAAGATCGTCCGACTAGCGGGTTTGAGCAGTTCTTC.

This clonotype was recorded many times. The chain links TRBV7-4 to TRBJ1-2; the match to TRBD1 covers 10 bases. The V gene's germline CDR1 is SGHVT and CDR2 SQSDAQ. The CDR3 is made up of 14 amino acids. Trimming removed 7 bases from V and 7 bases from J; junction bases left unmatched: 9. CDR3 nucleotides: TGTGCCAGCAACCCCTGGGACAGGGGCTGTGGCTACACCTTC. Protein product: CASNPWDRGCGYTF.

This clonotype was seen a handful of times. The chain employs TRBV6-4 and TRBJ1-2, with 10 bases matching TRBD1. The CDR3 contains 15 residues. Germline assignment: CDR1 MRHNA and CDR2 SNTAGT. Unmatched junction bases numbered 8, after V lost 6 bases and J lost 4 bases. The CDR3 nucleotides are TGTGCCAGCAGAGCCGGGACAGGGGCTATCTATGGCTACACCTTC. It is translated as CASRAGTGAIYGYTF.

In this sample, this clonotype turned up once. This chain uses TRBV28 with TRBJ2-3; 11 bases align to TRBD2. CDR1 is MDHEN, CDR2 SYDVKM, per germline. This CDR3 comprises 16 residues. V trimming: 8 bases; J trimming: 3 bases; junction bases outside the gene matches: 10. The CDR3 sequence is CASYKIAGGPTDTQYF. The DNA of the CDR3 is TGTGCCAGCTACAAAATAGCGGGAGGGCCAACAGATACGCAGTATTTT.

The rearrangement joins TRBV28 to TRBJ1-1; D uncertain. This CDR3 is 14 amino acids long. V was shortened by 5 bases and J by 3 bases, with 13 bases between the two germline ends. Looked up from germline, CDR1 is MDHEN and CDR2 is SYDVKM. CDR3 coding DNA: TGTGCCAGCAGTCCCTCGAGGGATCACACTGAAGCTTTCTTT. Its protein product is CASSPSRDHTEAFF.

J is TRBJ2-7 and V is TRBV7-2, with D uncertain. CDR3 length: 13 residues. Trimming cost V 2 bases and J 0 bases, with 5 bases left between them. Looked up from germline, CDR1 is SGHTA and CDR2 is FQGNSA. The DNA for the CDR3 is TGTGCCAGCAGCTTATACAGCTCCTACGAGCAGTACTTC. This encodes CASSLYSSYEQYF.

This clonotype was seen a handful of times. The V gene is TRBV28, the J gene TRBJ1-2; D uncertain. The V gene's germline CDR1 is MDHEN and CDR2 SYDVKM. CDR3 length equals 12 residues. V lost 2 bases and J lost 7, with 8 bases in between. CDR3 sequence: CASSLATSGYTF. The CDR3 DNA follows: TGTGCCAGCAGTTTAGCGACGAGTGGCTACACCTTC.

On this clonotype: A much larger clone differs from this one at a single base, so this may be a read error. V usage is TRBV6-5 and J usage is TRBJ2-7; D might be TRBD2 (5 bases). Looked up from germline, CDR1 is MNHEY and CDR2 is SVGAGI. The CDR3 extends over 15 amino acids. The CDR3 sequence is CASRYIGSGSSEQYF. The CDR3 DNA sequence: TGTGCCAGCCGTTACATCGGGTCGGGGTCGTCCGAGCAGTACTTC.

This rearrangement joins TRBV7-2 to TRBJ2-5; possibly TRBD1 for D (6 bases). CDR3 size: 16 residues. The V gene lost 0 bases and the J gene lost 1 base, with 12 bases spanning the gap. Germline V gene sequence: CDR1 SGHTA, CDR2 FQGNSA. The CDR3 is CASSLAQDRFQETQYF. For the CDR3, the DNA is TGTGCCAGCAGCTTAGCCCAGGACAGATTCCAAGAGACCCAGTACTTC. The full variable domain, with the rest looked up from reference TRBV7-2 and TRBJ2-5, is GAGVSQSPSNKVTEKGKDVELRCDPISGHTALYWYRQSLGQGLEFLIYFQGNSAPDKSGLPSDRFSAERTGGSVSTLTIQRTQQEDSAVYLCASSLAQDRFQETQYFGPGTRLLVL.

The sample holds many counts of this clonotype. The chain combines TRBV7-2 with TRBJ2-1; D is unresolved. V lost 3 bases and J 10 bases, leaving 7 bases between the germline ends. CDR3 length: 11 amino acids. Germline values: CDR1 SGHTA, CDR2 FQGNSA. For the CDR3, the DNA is TGTGCCAGCAGCTTTACGGCGGAGCAGTTCTTC. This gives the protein CASSFTAEQFF.

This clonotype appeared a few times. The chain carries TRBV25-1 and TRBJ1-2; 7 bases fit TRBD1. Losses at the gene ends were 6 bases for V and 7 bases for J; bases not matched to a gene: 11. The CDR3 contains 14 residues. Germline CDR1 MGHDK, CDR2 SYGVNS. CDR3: CASRPYWDSGGYTF. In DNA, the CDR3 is TGTGCCAGCAGGCCCTATTGGGACAGCGGTGGCTACACCTTC.

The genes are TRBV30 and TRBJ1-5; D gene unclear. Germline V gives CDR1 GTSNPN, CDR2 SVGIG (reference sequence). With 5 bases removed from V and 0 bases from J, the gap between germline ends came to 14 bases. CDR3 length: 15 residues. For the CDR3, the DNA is TGTGCCTGGGGAACAGATCCATTTAGCAATCAGCCCCAGCATTTT. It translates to CAWGTDPFSNQPQHF.

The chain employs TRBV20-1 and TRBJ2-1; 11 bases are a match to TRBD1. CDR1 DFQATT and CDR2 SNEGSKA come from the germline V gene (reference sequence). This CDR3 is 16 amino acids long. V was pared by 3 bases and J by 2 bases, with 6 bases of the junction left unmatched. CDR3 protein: CSARLPGQGAYNEQFF. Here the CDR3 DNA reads TGCAGTGCTAGGCTCCCGGGACAGGGGGCCTACAATGAGCAGTTCTTC.

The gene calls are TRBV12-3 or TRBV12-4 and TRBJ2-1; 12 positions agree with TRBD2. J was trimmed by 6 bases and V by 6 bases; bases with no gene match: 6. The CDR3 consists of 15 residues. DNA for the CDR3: TGTGCCAGCAGCAGACTAGCGGGAGCCAGCAATGAGCAGTTCTTC. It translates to CASSRLAGASNEQFF.

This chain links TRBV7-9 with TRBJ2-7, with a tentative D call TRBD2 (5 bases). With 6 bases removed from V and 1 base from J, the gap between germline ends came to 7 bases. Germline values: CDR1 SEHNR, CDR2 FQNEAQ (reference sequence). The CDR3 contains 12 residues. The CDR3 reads CASREVSYEQYF. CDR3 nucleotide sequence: TGTGCCAGCAGGGAGGTATCCTACGAGCAGTACTTC.

The CDR3 spells CATSRDGYEQFF. As DNA, the CDR3 is TGTGCCACCAGCAGAGACGGATACGAGCAGTTCTTC. The chain combines TRBV15 with TRBJ2-1; D gene ambiguous. CDR1 is LNHNV and CDR2 is YYDKDF in the germline V gene (reference sequence). The CDR3 is made up of 12 amino acids. V lost 0 bases and J 10 bases, leaving 7 bases between the germline ends.

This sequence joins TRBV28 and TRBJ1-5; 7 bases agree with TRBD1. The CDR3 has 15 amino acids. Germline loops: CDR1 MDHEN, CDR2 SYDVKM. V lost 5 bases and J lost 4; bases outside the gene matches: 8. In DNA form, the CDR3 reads TGTGCCAGCAGTCCGCCCGGGACAGCTAATCAGCCCCAGCATTTT. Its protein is CASSPPGTANQPQHF.

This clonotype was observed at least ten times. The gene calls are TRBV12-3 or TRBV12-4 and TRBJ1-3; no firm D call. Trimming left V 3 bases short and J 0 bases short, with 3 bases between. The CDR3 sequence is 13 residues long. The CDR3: CASSLNSGNTIYF. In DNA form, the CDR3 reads TGTGCCAGCAGTTTGAACTCTGGAAACACCATATATTTT.